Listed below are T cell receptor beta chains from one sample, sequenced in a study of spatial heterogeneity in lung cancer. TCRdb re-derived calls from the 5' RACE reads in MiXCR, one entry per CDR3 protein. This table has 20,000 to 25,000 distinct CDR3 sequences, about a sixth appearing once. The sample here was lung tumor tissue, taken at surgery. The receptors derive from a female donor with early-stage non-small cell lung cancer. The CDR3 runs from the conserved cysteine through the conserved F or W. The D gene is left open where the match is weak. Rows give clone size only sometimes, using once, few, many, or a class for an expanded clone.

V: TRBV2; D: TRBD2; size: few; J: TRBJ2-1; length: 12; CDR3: CASSSGMDEQFF; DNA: TGTGCCAGCAGTAGCGGGATGGATGAGCAGTTCTTC
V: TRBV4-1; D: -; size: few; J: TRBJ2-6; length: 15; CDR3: CASSFDGSGANVLTF; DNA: TGCGCCAGCAGTTTTGATGGCTCTGGGGCCAACGTCCTGACTTTC
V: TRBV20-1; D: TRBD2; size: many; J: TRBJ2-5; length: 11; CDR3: CSARDGRAQYF; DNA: TGCAGTGCTAGAGATGGGAGGGCCCAGTACTTC
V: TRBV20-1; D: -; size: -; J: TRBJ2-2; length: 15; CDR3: CSARRGGMLTGELFF; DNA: TGCAGTGCTAGAAGGGGCGGGATGCTCACCGGGGAGCTGTTTTTT
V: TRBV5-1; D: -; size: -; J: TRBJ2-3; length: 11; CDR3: CASTETDTQYF; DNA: TGCGCCAGTACCGAAACAGATACGCAGTATTTT
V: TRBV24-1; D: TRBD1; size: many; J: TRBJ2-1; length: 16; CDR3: CATSDVRQGSYNEQFF; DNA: TGTGCCACCAGTGACGTCAGACAGGGGTCCTACAATGAGCAGTTCTTC
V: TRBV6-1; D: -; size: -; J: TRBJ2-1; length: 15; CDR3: CASSERRQRGNEQFF; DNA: TGTGCCAGCAGTGAACGTAGGCAAAGGGGCAATGAGCAGTTCTTC
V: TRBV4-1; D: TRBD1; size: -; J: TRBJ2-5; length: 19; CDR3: CASSPRPALPGQGAETQYF; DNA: TGCGCCAGCAGCCCAAGACCAGCCTTACCGGGACAGGGGGCTGAGACCCAGTACTTC
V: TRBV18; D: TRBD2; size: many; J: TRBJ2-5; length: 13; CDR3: CASSPRTSETQYF; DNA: TGTGCCAGCTCACCCAGGACTAGCGAGACCCAGTACTTC
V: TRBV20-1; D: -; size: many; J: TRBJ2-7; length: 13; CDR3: CSATPTAGNEQYF; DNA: TGCAGTGCTACTCCCACTGCCGGGAACGAGCAGTACTTC
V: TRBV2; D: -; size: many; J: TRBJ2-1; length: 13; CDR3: CASSEASSTEQFF; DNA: TGTGCCAGCAGTGAAGCGTCTAGCACTGAGCAGTTCTTC
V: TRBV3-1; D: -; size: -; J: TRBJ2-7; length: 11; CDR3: CASSQNSEQYF; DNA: TGTGCCAGCAGCCAAAATTCCGAGCAGTACTTC
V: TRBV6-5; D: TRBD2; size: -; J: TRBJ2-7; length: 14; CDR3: CASKLAGGSYEQYF; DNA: TGTGCAAGCAAGCTAGCGGGAGGGTCCTACGAGCAGTACTTC
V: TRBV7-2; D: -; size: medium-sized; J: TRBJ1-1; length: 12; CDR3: CASSVQNTEAFF; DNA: TGTGCCAGCAGCGTACAAAACACTGAAGCTTTCTTT
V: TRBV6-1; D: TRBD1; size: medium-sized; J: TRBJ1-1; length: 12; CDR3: CASSQGGTEAFF; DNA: TGTGCCAGCAGTCAGGGGGGGACTGAAGCTTTCTTT
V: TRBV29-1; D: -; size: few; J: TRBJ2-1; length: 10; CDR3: CSVGSVEQFF; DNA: TGCAGCGTTGGCAGCGTTGAGCAGTTCTTC
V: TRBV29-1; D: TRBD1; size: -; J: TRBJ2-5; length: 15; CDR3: CSVGLQGAFQETQYF; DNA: TGCAGCGTTGGCCTACAGGGGGCCTTCCAAGAGACCCAGTACTTC
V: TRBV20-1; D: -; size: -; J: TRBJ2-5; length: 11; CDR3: CSAPNDGTQYF; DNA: TGCAGTGCTCCTAACGATGGGACCCAGTACTTC
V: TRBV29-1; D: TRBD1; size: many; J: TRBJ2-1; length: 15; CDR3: CSVTLPGTGDNEQFF; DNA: TGCAGCGTTACCTTACCCGGGACAGGGGACAATGAGCAGTTCTTC
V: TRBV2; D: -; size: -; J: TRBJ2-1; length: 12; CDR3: CATGPKHNEQFF; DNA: TGTGCCACCGGACCCAAGCACAATGAGCAGTTCTTC
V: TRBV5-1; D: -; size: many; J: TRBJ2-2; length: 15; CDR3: CASSLAQGGTGELFF; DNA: TGCGCCAGCAGCTTGGCCCAGGGAGGCACCGGGGAGCTGTTTTTT
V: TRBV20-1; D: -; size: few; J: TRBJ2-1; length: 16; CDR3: CSATGEAGRTYNEQFF; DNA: TGCAGTGCTACGGGGGAGGCGGGCCGTACCTACAATGAGCAGTTCTTC
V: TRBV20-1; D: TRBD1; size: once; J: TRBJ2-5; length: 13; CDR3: CSAITGGEKTQYF; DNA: TGCAGTGCTATTACAGGGGGCGAAAAGACCCAGTACTTC
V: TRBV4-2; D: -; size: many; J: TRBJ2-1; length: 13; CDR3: CASSQEYIPEQFF; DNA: TGTGCCAGCAGCCAAGAATACATTCCTGAGCAGTTCTTC
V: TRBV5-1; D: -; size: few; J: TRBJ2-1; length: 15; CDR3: CATAVLDPRLNEQFF; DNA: TGCGCCACCGCGGTGCTTGACCCCAGACTCAATGAGCAGTTCTTC
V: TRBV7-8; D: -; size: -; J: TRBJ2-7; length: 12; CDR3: CASSLSRSEQYF; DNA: TGTGCCAGCAGCTTATCCCGGAGTGAGCAGTACTTC
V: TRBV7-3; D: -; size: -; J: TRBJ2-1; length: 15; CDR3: CASSLSGGDYNEQFF; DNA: TGTGCCAGCAGCTTATCAGGGGGGGACTACAATGAGCAGTTCTTC